Below are 29 T cell receptor beta chains sequenced from a single sample in a study of cytomegalovirus exposure and HLA in healthy donors. The PCR employed 60 Vbeta primers together with 13 Jbeta primers. Method: immunoSEQ multiplex PCR; TCRdb's copy keeps in-frame clones and lacks some. The sample holds about 190,000 clones. What was sequenced was PBMCs. The receptors were gathered from a man aged 25-45 years in good health and CMV-seronegative.

The chain combines TRBV27 with TRBJ1-5; TRBD1 might be the D (5 bases). CDR1 is MNHEY, CDR2 SMNVEV, per germline (reference sequence). This CDR3 is 15 amino acids long. V was trimmed by 5 bases and J by 9 bases, leaving 20 bases between them. In DNA form, the CDR3 reads TGTGCCAGCAGTCTTGAGGGGAGGGGCCAAGGGCCCCAGCATTTT. Protein product: CASSLEGRGQGPQHF.

J is TRBJ1-1 and V is TRBV10-3; tentative D call: TRBD1 (5 bases). The CDR3 sequence is 13 residues long. CDR1 ENHRY and CDR2 SYGVKD come from the germline V gene. V lost 8 bases to trimming and J lost 1 base, with 11 bases between them. CDR3 coding DNA: TGTGCCATCGAGGACGGACAGAACACTGAAGCTTTCTTT. Protein product: CAIEDGQNTEAFF.

The chain has TRBV10-3 and TRBJ1-4; 7 nucleotides align to TRBD1. Germline V gene lookup returns CDR1 ENHRY and CDR2 SYGVKD. The ends lost 4 bases at V and 4 bases at J; junction bases unmatched: 12. The CDR3 length is 17 residues. CDR3 in amino acids: CAISVNRQGSGNEKLFF. In nucleotides, the CDR3 is TGTGCCATCAGTGTCAACCGACAGGGAAGTGGTAATGAAAAACTGTTTTTT.

The rearrangement uses TRBV9 and TRBJ1-6; the match to TRBD1 covers 8 bases. The CDR3 extends over 17 amino acids. Trimming took 2 bases from V and 7 from J; bases not matched to a gene: 11. Germline V CDR1 and CDR2: SGDLS, YYNGEE. The CDR3 region has the DNA TGTGCCAGCAGCGTGCGCCCGGACAGGGTGAGGAATTCACCCCTCCACTTT. This codes for CASSVRPDRVRNSPLHF.

The J gene is TRBJ2-7, the V gene TRBV10-1; 9 bases match TRBD1. The J segment lost 4 bases and the V segment lost 4 bases, leaving 5 bases of the junction unmatched. Germline assignment: CDR1 WNHNN and CDR2 SYGVQD (reference sequence). This CDR3 is built from 14 residues. The CDR3 reads CASSGSGTGYEQYF. DNA of the CDR3: TGCGCCAGCAGTGGGTCCGGGACAGGGTACGAGCAGTACTTC.

The rearrangement links TRBV7-8 to TRBJ1-4, with 9 bases fitting TRBD1. Per germline, CDR1 SGHVS and CDR2 FQNEAQ. The CDR3 spans 14 residues. The V segment lost 3 bases and the J segment 6 bases; nucleotides outside the gene matches: 2. CDR3 DNA: TGTGCCAGCAGCTTCCGGGACAGGGATGAAAAACTGTTTTTT. Its translation: CASSFRDRDEKLFF.

The chain combines TRBV9 with TRBJ1-1, with a tentative D call TRBD1 (5 bases). With 0 bases removed from V and 4 bases from J, the gap between germline ends came to 19 bases. The length of the CDR3 is 17 residues. Per germline, CDR1 SGDLS and CDR2 YYNGEE. This chain's CDR3 is CASSVGSGGSVSTEAFF. The CDR3 DNA reads TGTGCCAGCAGCGTAGGGTCGGGGGGGAGTGTTTCCACTGAAGCTTTCTTT. Variable domain in full (rest from reference TRBV9 and TRBJ1-1): DSGVTQTPKHLITATGQRVTLRCSPRSGDLSVYWYQQSLDQGLQFLIQYYNGEERAKGNILERFSAQQFPDLHSELNLSSLELGDSALYFCASSVGSGGSVSTEAFFGQGTRLTVV.

This chain uses TRBV12-5 with TRBJ2-3, with D perhaps TRBD1 (6 bases). Per germline, CDR1 LGHNT and CDR2 FRNRAP. CDR3 length: 16 residues. V was shortened by 0 bases and J by 8 bases, with 18 bases between the two germline ends. The CDR3 DNA sequence: TGTGCTAGTGGTTTGGTACTAGGGAGTTCACAGGGTACGCAGTATTTT. This gives the protein CASGLVLGSSQGTQYF.

The chain joins TRBV2 to TRBJ1-3; TRBD1 agrees at 7 bases. CDR3 size: 16 residues. V lost 4 bases and J lost 0; bases outside the gene matches: 6. From germline, CDR1 is SNHLY and CDR2 FYNNEI. The CDR3 DNA sequence: TGTGCCAGCAGTGGACAGGGCCGCTCCTCTGGAAACACCATATATTTT. Residues: CASSGQGRSSGNTIYF.

The chain joins TRBV18 to TRBJ2-7, with D perhaps TRBD1 (6 bases). The germline CDR1 and CDR2 sequences are KGHSH and LQKENI. The CDR3 length is 13 residues. V lost 3 bases to trimming and J lost 5 bases, with 11 bases between them. The CDR3 reads CASSPTDRNEQYF. CDR3 in DNA: TGTGCCAGCTCACCTACAGACAGGAACGAGCAGTACTTC.

J is TRBJ2-7 and V is TRBV6-1; D remains unclear. CDR3 length: 12 amino acids. From germline, CDR1 is MNHNS and CDR2 SASEGT. Trimming stripped 5 bases from V and 0 bases from J, with 5 bases between. Here the CDR3 DNA reads TGTGCCAGCAGTTGGCACTCCTACGAGCAGTACTTC. It is translated as CASSWHSYEQYF.

This rearrangement joins TRBV27 to TRBJ1-2; 9 bases agree with TRBD1. V was pared by 5 bases and J by 6 bases, with 13 bases of the junction left unmatched. This CDR3 spans 16 amino acids. The germline gives CDR1 MNHEY, CDR2 SMNVEV (reference sequence). CDR3 DNA sequence: TGTGCCAGCAGTCCCCCCGGGACAGGGAGAGGGGATGGCTACACCTTC. Amino acids: CASSPPGTGRGDGYTF.

Here the CDR3 DNA reads TGTGCCAGCAGCCCTCGCCAGGGGGCCTTCAATGAGCAGTTCTTC. It is translated as CASSPRQGAFNEQFF. This rearrangement joins TRBV9 to TRBJ2-1; TRBD1 matches 8 bases. The CDR3 extends over 15 amino acids. Germline V gene lookup returns CDR1 SGDLS and CDR2 YYNGEE. V shed 4 bases and J 6 bases; nucleotides not matched to a gene: 9.

The chain has TRBV7-6 and TRBJ2-3; 7 bases fit TRBD1. The junction had 10 bases not matched to a gene; V was cut back by 5 bases and J by 2 bases. Per germline, CDR1 SGHVS and CDR2 FNYEAQ. The CDR3 is 16 amino acids. The CDR3 nucleotides are TGTGCCAGCAGCCCGAGACCGGGACAGATCACAGATACGCAGTATTTT. Protein: CASSPRPGQITDTQYF.

The rearrangement joins TRBV14 to TRBJ2-2; D is unclear. Trimming removed 4 bases at V and 0 bases at J, with 12 bases between. This CDR3 comprises 16 residues. Looked up from germline, CDR1 is SGHDN and CDR2 is FVKESK. The CDR3 bases are TGTGCCAGCAGCCTTTGGCACAACGCGAACACCGGGGAGCTGTTTTTT. This codes for CASSLWHNANTGELFF. The entire variable domain, with the rest obtained from reference TRBV14 and TRBJ2-2, is as follows: EAGVTQFPSHSVIEKGQTVTLRCDPISGHDNLYWYRRVMGKEIKFLLHFVKESKQDESGMPNNRFLAERTGGTYSTLKVQPAELEDSGVYFCASSLWHNANTGELFFGEGSRLTVL.

The rearrangement uses TRBV11-3 and TRBJ2-7; 7 bases align to TRBD1. Germline trimming cut 4 bases from V and 3 bases from J; bases unmatched to any gene: 6. The CDR3 loop spans 14 amino acids. Germline CDR1 and CDR2: SGHNT and YENEEA. The CDR3 sequence: CASSSRTGFYEQYF. CDR3 nucleotides: TGTGCCAGCAGCTCCCGGACAGGATTCTACGAGCAGTACTTC. Supplemented by reference TRBV11-3 and TRBJ2-7, the full variable domain reads EAGVVQSPRYKIIEKKQPVAFWCNPISGHNTLYWYLQNLGQGPELLIRYENEEAVDDSQLPKDRFSAERLKGVDSTLKIQPAELGDSAVYLCASSSRTGFYEQYFGPGTRLTVT.

This chain uses TRBV2 with TRBJ2-1; 10 nucleotides line up with TRBD1. After removal of 10 bases from V and 2 bases from J, the junction contained 5 bases not matched to a gene. The CDR3 totals 14 residues. Looked up from germline, CDR1 is SNHLY and CDR2 is FYNNEI. The chain's CDR3 is CAIQDRGPYNEQFF. In DNA, the CDR3 is TGTGCCATCCAAGACAGGGGGCCCTACAATGAGCAGTTCTTC.

The V call is TRBV11-3, the J call TRBJ2-1, with 7 bases aligning to TRBD1. The CDR3 loop spans 13 amino acids. CDR1 is SGHNT and CDR2 is YENEEA in the germline V gene. V lost 5 bases to trimming and J lost 6 bases; unmatched junction nucleotides: 4. CDR3 in amino acids: CASSPYRGNEQFF. CDR3 nucleotide sequence: TGTGCCAGCAGCCCTTACAGGGGCAATGAGCAGTTCTTC.

The chain couples TRBV5-1 to TRBJ2-2; 16 bases align to TRBD2. The CDR3 length is 22 residues. The V segment lost 0 bases and the J segment 5 bases; nucleotides outside the gene matches: 16. CDR1 is SGHRS, CDR2 YFSETQ, per germline. The CDR3 region is CASSLGPGLAGGPSQTTGELFF. DNA for the CDR3: TGCGCCAGCAGCTTGGGCCCGGGACTAGCGGGGGGGCCGTCACAAACGACCGGGGAGCTGTTTTTT.

The chain employs TRBV5-1 and TRBJ2-1; 8 bases line up with TRBD1. The J segment lost 7 bases and the V segment lost 4 bases, leaving 13 bases of the junction unmatched. The CDR3 runs 16 residues. Germline values: CDR1 SGHRS, CDR2 YFSETQ. The CDR3 nucleotides read TGCGCCAGCAGCCTTCTAGGACAGGGAGTGGGAAATGAGCAGTTCTTC. It translates to CASSLLGQGVGNEQFF.

The V call is TRBV7-3, the J call TRBJ2-5, with D tentatively TRBD1 (6 bases). Per germline, CDR1 SGHTA and CDR2 FQGTGA. This CDR3 has 15 amino acids. Between the trimmed V and J ends, which lost 4 bases and 2 bases, there was a span of 14 bases. CDR3: CASSSTAGAQETQYF. The CDR3 nucleotides are TGTGCCAGCAGCTCCACAGCAGGGGCACAAGAGACCCAGTACTTC.

The V and J genes are TRBV9 and TRBJ1-5, with TRBD1 identical over 11 bases. The length of the CDR3 is 17 residues. Germline V gene lookup returns CDR1 SGDLS and CDR2 YYNGEE. The V gene end was trimmed by 1 base and the J gene end by 6 bases; junction bases not matched to a gene: 9. The DNA of the CDR3 is TGTGCCAGCAGCGTAAGTCCTGGGGGACAGGGGGGTCAGCCCCAGCATTTT. Its translation: CASSVSPGGQGGQPQHF.

The chain links TRBV7-9 to TRBJ2-7; TRBD2 matches at 8 bases. Germline CDR1 SEHNR, CDR2 FQNEAQ (reference sequence). V trimming: 11 bases; J trimming: 5 bases; junction bases outside the gene matches: 11. This CDR3 is 13 amino acids long. As DNA, the CDR3 is TGTGCCGTCACCGACCGGGGGGGTCACGAGCAGTACTTC. Translating gives CAVTDRGGHEQYF.

This sequence joins TRBV30 and TRBJ2-7, with D possibly matching TRBD2 (5 bases). Germline CDR1 GTSNPN, CDR2 SVGIG (reference sequence). The CDR3 is 13 amino acids. Trimming took 5 bases from V and 9 from J, leaving 20 bases between them. CDR3 in DNA: TGTGCCTGGGCGGACGGGGAAGGTTCAACGCAGTACTTC. Its protein is CAWADGEGSTQYF.

The genes are TRBV19 and TRBJ1-4; 7 bases map to TRBD1. J was trimmed by 5 bases and V by 8 bases; bases with no gene match: 5. Germline values: CDR1 LNHDA, CDR2 SQIVND (reference sequence). CDR3 size: 13 residues. The CDR3 reads CASHGTDNEKLFF. The CDR3, as DNA: TGTGCCAGTCACGGGACAGACAATGAAAAACTGTTTTTT.

The CDR3 reads CASSFPGQGASEQYF. The CDR3 DNA reads as TGTGCCAGCAGTTTTCCGGGACAGGGGGCCAGCGAGCAGTACTTC. The rearrangement links TRBV28 to TRBJ2-7; TRBD1 matches at 12 bases. V shed 3 bases and J 6 bases; nucleotides not matched to a gene: 6. Germline values: CDR1 MDHEN, CDR2 SYDVKM. This CDR3 comprises 15 residues.

The chain is built from TRBV7-8 and TRBJ2-5, with 9 bases lining up with TRBD1. Unmatched junction bases numbered 9, after V lost 6 bases and J lost 4 bases. Germline values: CDR1 SGHVS, CDR2 FQNEAQ. The CDR3 covers 15 residues. CDR3 region: CASRAAGTGRETQYF. CDR3 sequence (DNA): TGTGCCAGCAGGGCAGCCGGGACAGGGCGAGAGACCCAGTACTTC.

The J gene is TRBJ1-3, the V gene TRBV19, with TRBD1 identical over 7 bases. CDR1 and CDR2 from the germline V gene are LNHDA and SQIVND (reference sequence). The CDR3 is 19 residues long. J was trimmed by 0 bases and V by 7 bases; bases with no gene match: 18. The CDR3 DNA reads as TGTGCCAGTACCATAACATTGGTGGGACAGTCCTTCTCTGGAAACACCATATATTTT. Translating gives CASTITLVGQSFSGNTIYF.

The rearrangement joins TRBV19 to TRBJ2-7; 7 bases match TRBD1. Germline assignment: CDR1 LNHDA and CDR2 SQIVND (reference sequence). This CDR3 contains 15 residues. Trimming at V came to 3 bases and at J to 1 base, leaving 6 bases not matched to a gene. The CDR3 sequence is CASSIGQGVSYEQYF. The CDR3, as DNA: TGTGCCAGTAGTATCGGCCAGGGGGTTTCCTACGAGCAGTACTTC.